This T cell receptor beta chain derives from a study of T cells expressing NK-cell markers. For the study at large: Repertoires of TCR beta were obtained from T cells sorted as CD3+CD56+NKG2C+, CD3+CD56+NKG2C- and CD3+CD56-NKG2C+.

TCRdb reprocessed the 5' RACE reads, keeping one entry per CDR3 protein, no DNA. The table gives roughly 390,000 distinct CDR3 sequences; the top ten clones make up roughly 10% of it. Comment on this clonotype: Its matching antigen is unknown.

Findings and caveats of the study: NKG2C+ dominant clonotype frequencies in about 6 donors were roughly 1.0-7.5% of CD8+ T cells.

Germline V gene lookup returns CDR1 SQVTM and CDR2 ANQGSEA. The CDR3 spans 12 residues. The rearrangement links TRBV29-1 to TRBJ1-5; TCRdb reports TRBD1, a call that lacks DNA to check it against. The sample consisted of blood T cells: a sorted CD56 or NKG2C T cell subset, CD4+ or CD8+ T cells, or bulk PBMC T cells (not recorded which). The sequence was collected from a woman aged 50 to 65 in good health. This CDR3 reads CSVGTGFEPQHF.